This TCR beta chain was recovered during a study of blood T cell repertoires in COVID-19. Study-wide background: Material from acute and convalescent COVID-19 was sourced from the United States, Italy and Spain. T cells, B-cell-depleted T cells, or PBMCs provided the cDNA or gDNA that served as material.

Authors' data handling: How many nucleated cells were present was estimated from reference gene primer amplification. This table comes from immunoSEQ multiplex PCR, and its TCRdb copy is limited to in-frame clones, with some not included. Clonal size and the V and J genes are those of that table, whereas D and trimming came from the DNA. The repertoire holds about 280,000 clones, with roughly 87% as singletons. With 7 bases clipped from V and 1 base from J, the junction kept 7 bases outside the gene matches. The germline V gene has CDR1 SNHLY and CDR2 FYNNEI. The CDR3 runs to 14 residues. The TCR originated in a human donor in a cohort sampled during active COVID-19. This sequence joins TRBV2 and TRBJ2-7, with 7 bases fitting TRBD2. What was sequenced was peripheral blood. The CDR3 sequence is CASNGQAGSYEQYF. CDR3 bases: TGTGCCAGCAATGGCCAAGCGGGGTCCTACGAGCAGTACTTC.